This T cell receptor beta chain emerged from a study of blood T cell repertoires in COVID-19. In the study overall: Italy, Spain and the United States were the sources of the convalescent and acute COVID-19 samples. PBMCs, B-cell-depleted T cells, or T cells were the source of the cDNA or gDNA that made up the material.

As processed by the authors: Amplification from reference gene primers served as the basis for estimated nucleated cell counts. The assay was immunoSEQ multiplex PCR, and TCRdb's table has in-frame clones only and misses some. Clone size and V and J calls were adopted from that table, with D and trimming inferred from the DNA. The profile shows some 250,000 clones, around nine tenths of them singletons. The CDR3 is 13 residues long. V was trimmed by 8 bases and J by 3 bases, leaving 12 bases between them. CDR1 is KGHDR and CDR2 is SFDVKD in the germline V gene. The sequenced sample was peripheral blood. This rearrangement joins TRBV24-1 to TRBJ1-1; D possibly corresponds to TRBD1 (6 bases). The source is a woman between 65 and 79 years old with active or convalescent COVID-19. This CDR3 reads CATINPGDTEAFF. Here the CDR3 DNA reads TGTGCCACCATAAATCCAGGGGACACTGAAGCTTTCTTT.